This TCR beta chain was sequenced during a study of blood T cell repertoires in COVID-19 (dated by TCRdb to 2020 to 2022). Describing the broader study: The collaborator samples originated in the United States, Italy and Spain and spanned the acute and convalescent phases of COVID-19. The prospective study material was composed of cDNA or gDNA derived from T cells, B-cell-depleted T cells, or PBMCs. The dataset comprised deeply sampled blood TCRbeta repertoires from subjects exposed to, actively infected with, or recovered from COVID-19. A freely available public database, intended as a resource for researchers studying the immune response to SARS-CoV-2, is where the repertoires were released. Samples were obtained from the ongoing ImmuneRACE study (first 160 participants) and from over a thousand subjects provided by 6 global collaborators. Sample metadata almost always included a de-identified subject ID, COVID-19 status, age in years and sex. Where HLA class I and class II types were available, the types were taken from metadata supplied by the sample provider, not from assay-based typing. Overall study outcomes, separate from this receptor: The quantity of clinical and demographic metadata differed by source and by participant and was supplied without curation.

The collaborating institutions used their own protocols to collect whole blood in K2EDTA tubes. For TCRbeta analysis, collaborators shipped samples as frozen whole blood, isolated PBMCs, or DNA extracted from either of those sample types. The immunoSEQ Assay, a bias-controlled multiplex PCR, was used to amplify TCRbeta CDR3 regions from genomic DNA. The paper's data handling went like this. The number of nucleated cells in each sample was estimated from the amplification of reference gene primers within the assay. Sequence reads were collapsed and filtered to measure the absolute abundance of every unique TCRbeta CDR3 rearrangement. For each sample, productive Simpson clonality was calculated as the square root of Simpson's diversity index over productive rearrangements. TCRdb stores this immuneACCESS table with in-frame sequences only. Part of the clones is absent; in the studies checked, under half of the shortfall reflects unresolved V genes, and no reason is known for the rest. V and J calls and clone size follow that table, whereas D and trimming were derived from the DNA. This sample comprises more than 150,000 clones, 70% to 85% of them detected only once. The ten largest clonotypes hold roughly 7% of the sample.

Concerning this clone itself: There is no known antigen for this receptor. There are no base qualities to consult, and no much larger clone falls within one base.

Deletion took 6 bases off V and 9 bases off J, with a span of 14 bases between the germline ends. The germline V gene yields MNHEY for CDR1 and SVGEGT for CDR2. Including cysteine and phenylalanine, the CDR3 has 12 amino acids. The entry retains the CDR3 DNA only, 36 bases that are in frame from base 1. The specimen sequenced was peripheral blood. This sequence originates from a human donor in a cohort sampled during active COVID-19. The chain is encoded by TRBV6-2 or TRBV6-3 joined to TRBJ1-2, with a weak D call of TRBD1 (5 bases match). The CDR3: CASSPVAGRYTF. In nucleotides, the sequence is TGTGCCAGCAGCCCCGTGGCAGGGCGCTACACCTTC.